The 22 T cell receptor beta chains presented below share a single source sample, sequenced in a study of neurological immune-mediated disorders. From the 5' RACE reads, TCRdb called clonotypes with MiXCR, one entry per CDR3 protein. The table has about 120,000 distinct CDR3 sequences, about 3.4% seen once; the top ten hold about 1.2%. The sample taken for sequencing was PBMCs. These TCRs come from a woman younger than 45 with multiple sclerosis.

This clonotype was counted many times. One end of the junction is discordant with germline, which a read error may explain. The chain recombines TRBV12-3 or TRBV12-4 with TRBJ2-1, with a weak D call TRBD1 (6 bases). The CDR3 is made up of 14 amino acids. In nucleotides, the CDR3 is TGTGCCAGCAGCCAACCGGGAAACAGGGATGAGGAGTTCTTC. Translating gives CASSQPGNRDEEFF.

This clonotype has a count of ten or more. J is TRBJ1-3 and V is TRBV5-1; no reliable D call. Trimming stripped 0 bases from V and 0 bases from J, with 10 bases between. This CDR3 has 16 residues. The germline gives CDR1 SGHRS, CDR2 YFSETQ. CDR3 in amino acids: CASSLERTDSGNTIYF. Here the CDR3 DNA reads TGCGCCAGCAGCTTGGAGCGGACGGACTCTGGAAACACCATATATTTT. Together with reference TRBV5-1 and TRBJ1-3, the CDR3 gives the full variable domain: KAGVTQTPRYLIKTRGQQVTLSCSPISGHRSVSWYQQTPGQGLQFLFEYFSETQRNKGNFPGRFSGRQFSNSRSEMNVSTLELGDSALYLCASSLERTDSGNTIYFGEGSWLTVV.

This clonotype was counted ten times or more. This chain uses TRBV20-1 with TRBJ2-3; 10 bases map to TRBD2. Germline CDR1 and CDR2: DFQATT and SNEGSKA (reference sequence). This CDR3 region has 15 residues. Germline trimming cut 3 bases from V and 4 bases from J; bases unmatched to any gene: 7. CDR3 region: CSARSLAGDPDTQYF. The CDR3 DNA sequence: TGCAGTGCTAGGTCCCTAGCGGGGGACCCAGATACGCAGTATTTT.

This clonotype occurred a few times. The chain combines TRBV29-1 with TRBJ2-1; D gene ambiguous. The CDR3 covers 17 residues. V was clipped by 5 bases and J by 0 bases, with 20 bases between them. The V gene's germline CDR1 is SQVTM and CDR2 ANQGSEA. CDR3 amino acids: CSVLPYSGGSSYNEQFF. CDR3 nucleotide sequence: TGCAGCGTTTTACCCTATAGTGGCGGAAGCTCCTACAATGAGCAGTTCTTC.

This clonotype came up many times. The V gene is TRBV20-1, the J gene TRBJ1-5; 8 bases are shared with TRBD1. V shed 5 bases, J shed 5 bases, and the junction held 14 bases outside the gene matches. The CDR3 has 16 residues. Germline V gene lookup returns CDR1 DFQATT and CDR2 SNEGSKA (reference sequence). CDR3 in amino acids: CSAHPPGGGGDQPQHF. As DNA, the CDR3 is TGCAGTGCTCACCCCCCAGGGGGCGGAGGGGATCAGCCCCAGCATTTT.

This chain connects TRBV7-9 to TRBJ1-5; 8 positions agree with TRBD1. CDR1 and CDR2 (germline): SEHNR, FQNEAQ (reference sequence). The V gene end was trimmed by 5 bases and the J gene end by 3 bases; junction bases not matched to a gene: 6. The CDR3 contains 15 residues. CDR3 protein: CASSLPGGPNQPQHF. The CDR3, as DNA: TGTGCCAGCAGCCTCCCAGGGGGCCCCAATCAGCCCCAGCATTTT.

In this sample, this clonotype turned up many times. This chain links TRBV5-1 with TRBJ2-1; tentatively, D is TRBD2 (5 bases). Trimming shortened V by 7 bases and J by 0 bases, and 14 bases separated the two germline ends. The length of the CDR3 is 15 residues. Germline V CDR1 and CDR2: SGHRS, YFSETQ. The CDR3 sequence is CASRDWGSSYNEQFF. The CDR3 DNA sequence: TGCGCCAGCCGGGATTGGGGTAGCTCCTACAATGAGCAGTTCTTC.

This clonotype was seen repeatedly, ten times or more. This rearrangement joins TRBV7-2 to TRBJ2-7, with 9 bases aligning to TRBD2. This CDR3 is built from 14 residues. Germline V CDR1 and CDR2: SGHTA, FQGNSA. After removal of 7 bases from V and 5 bases from J, the junction contained 9 bases not matched to a gene. In DNA, the CDR3 is TGTGCCAGCACCATTAGCGGGAGCGTTCACGAGCAGTACTTC. It is translated as CASTISGSVHEQYF.

This clonotype was counted at least ten times. The chain is built from TRBV27 and TRBJ2-7, with D perhaps TRBD2 (6 bases). The germline V gene has CDR1 MNHEY and CDR2 SMNVEV (reference sequence). There are 14 residues in the CDR3. The V and J ends lost 5 bases and 2 bases respectively, with 13 bases between them. DNA of the CDR3: TGTGCCAGCAGTCACGGGACTGGGCCCTACGAGCAGTACTTC. As protein: CASSHGTGPYEQYF.

This clonotype came up many times. The chain carries TRBV20-1 and TRBJ1-2; D call uncertain. The length of the CDR3 is 12 residues. The germline V gene has CDR1 DFQATT and CDR2 SNEGSKA (reference sequence). Trimming removed 0 bases from V and 5 bases from J, with 7 bases in between. The CDR3 loop reads CSARDFLYGYTF. As DNA, the CDR3 is TGCAGTGCTAGAGATTTCTTGTATGGCTACACCTTC.

This clonotype has a count of ten or more. The chain recombines TRBV6-1 with TRBJ1-1; D call uncertain. V was shortened by 6 bases and J by 2 bases, with 16 bases between the two germline ends. The CDR3 extends over 15 amino acids. Germline CDR1 reads MNHNS; CDR2 reads SASEGT. CDR3 amino acids: CASRRIQVGNTEAFF. CDR3 DNA sequence: TGTGCCAGCAGACGAATTCAAGTGGGTAACACTGAAGCTTTCTTT.

This clonotype was seen at least ten times. The V gene is TRBV20-1, the J gene TRBJ1-2; perhaps TRBD1 as D (6 bases). Germline loops: CDR1 DFQATT, CDR2 SNEGSKA (reference sequence). V was clipped by 3 bases and J by 8 bases, with 22 bases between them. The CDR3 runs 15 residues. The CDR3 bases are TGCAGTGCTAGTAGCCCCAGCGGGGGGCATCGGGGCTACACCTTC. As protein: CSASSPSGGHRGYTF.

This clonotype appeared many times. DNA for the CDR3: TGTGCCAGCAGCTCGGTAAGCGGGAGAGTCGACGAGCAGTACTTC. It encodes CASSSVSGRVDEQYF. The gene calls are TRBV7-2 and TRBJ2-7, with 8 bases matching TRBD2. The CDR3 is 15 residues long. Germline V gene data show CDR1 as SGHTA and CDR2 as FQGNSA. V was clipped by 4 bases and J by 5 bases; unmatched bases: 10.

This clonotype was seen repeatedly, ten times or more. This chain uses TRBV7-9 with TRBJ1-5, with 10 nucleotides matching TRBD1. CDR3 length: 16 residues. The V gene end was trimmed by 5 bases and the J gene end by 6 bases; junction bases not matched to a gene: 10. CDR1 and CDR2 from the germline V gene are SEHNR and FQNEAQ (reference sequence). Here the CDR3 DNA reads TGTGCCAGCAGCGCAGAAGACAGGGGGCAAGGTCAGCCCCAGCATTTT. This encodes CASSAEDRGQGQPQHF.

This clonotype was detected ten times or more. The CDR3 bases are TGCAGTGCTACCCCTCGGGCGACAGCTAACTATGGCTACACCTTC. The encoded protein is CSATPRATANYGYTF. This chain links TRBV20-1 with TRBJ1-2; tentatively, D is TRBD1 (5 bases). CDR1 DFQATT and CDR2 SNEGSKA come from the germline V gene (reference sequence). V lost 4 bases to trimming and J lost 0 bases, with 15 bases between them. This CDR3 region has 15 residues.

This clonotype showed up many times. The chain employs TRBV2 and TRBJ2-1; D remains unclear. Trimming removed 4 bases from V and 5 bases from J, with 3 bases in between. CDR3 length: 11 residues. The germline CDR1 and CDR2 sequences are SNHLY and FYNNEI. The CDR3 protein is CASSGDNEQFF. The CDR3 coding sequence is TGTGCCAGCAGTGGGGACAATGAGCAGTTCTTC.

This clonotype appeared many times. The chain combines TRBV5-1 with TRBJ2-5; unclear D gene. The CDR3 length is 13 residues. Germline loops: CDR1 SGHRS, CDR2 YFSETQ. Trimming removed 3 bases from V and 4 bases from J, with 10 bases in between. The DNA for the CDR3 is TGCGCCAGCAGCTGGTCTAGAGGAGAGACCCAGTACTTC. It codes for CASSWSRGETQYF.

This clonotype was counted ten times or more. The chain combines TRBV20-1 with TRBJ1-2; unclear D gene. Germline CDR1 reads DFQATT; CDR2 reads SNEGSKA (reference sequence). CDR3 length: 14 amino acids. V lost 0 bases to trimming and J lost 4 bases, with 12 bases between them. The CDR3 is CSARDGGMGYGYTF. The CDR3, as DNA: TGCAGTGCTAGAGATGGAGGAATGGGCTATGGCTACACCTTC.

This clonotype occurred many times. The chain employs TRBV7-6 and TRBJ1-2; the D is unclear. This CDR3 spans 15 amino acids. Germline values: CDR1 SGHVS, CDR2 FNYEAQ. The V gene lost 1 base and the J gene lost 2 bases, with 11 bases spanning the gap. In nucleotides, the CDR3 is TGTGCCAGCAGCTTAGGGGTAGAATCGAACTATGGCTACACCTTC. Protein sequence: CASSLGVESNYGYTF.

This clonotype was recorded many times. The chain links TRBV5-6 to TRBJ2-3; 13 nucleotides align to TRBD2. The V gene end was trimmed by 4 bases and the J gene end by 3 bases; junction bases not matched to a gene: 5. Germline V gene data show CDR1 as SGHDT and CDR2 as YYEEEE. The CDR3 runs 16 residues. This chain's CDR3 is CASSTGLAGDTDTQYF. CDR3 DNA sequence: TGTGCCAGCAGCACCGGACTAGCGGGAGATACAGATACGCAGTATTTT.

This clonotype was found a few times. This is likely a read error, given that the CDR3 carries no conserved phenylalanine or tryptophan at its end. The V and J genes are TRBV11-2 and TRBJ2-4; D not resolved. In germline, CDR1 is SGHAT, CDR2 FQNNGV. Trimming shortened V by 5 bases and J by 7 bases, and 15 bases separated the two germline ends. CDR3 size: 14 residues. The CDR3 region is CASSPSSSRNIQYC. CDR3 sequence (DNA): TGTGCCAGCAGCCCCTCCTCGTCAAGGAACATTCAGTACTGC.

In its sample, this clonotype was seen many times. The chain carries TRBV7-2 and TRBJ2-3; perhaps TRBD2 as D (6 bases). Between the trimmed V and J ends, which lost 4 bases and 6 bases, there was a span of 17 bases. Germline CDR1 reads SGHTA; CDR2 reads FQGNSA. The CDR3 is made up of 15 amino acids. In DNA form, the CDR3 reads TGTGCCAGCAGCTCCCGCGGTGGTGGGGGGGATACGCAGTATTTT. The encoded protein is CASSSRGGGGDTQYF.